This is a list of T cell receptor beta chains from one sample in a study of T cell repertoires in cytomegalovirus infection. TCRdb processed the reads anew with MiXCR; each CDR3 protein has one entry. The sample records 150,000 or so distinct CDR3 sequences, more than 30% being singletons. Which antigens these TCRs recognize remains unknown. This material consisted of CD8+ T cells from cultured PBMCs, taken from culture after CMV antigen stimulation. The source is a human donor in good health (CMV status not recorded). Some clones in this sample may be carry-over from other donors' samples. The CDR3 runs from the conserved cysteine through the conserved F or W. The D gene is left open where the match is weak. Clone size appears in some rows only: once, few, many, or a class for an expanded clone.

J gene: TRBJ2-7
clone size: many
D gene: TRBD1
V gene: TRBV28
CDR3 protein: CASSGQVGDPYEQYF
CDR3 DNA: TGTGCCAGCAGTGGACAGGTTGGCGATCCCTACGAGCAGTACTTC

J gene: TRBJ1-1
clone size: many
D gene: .
V gene: TRBV7-6
CDR3 protein: CASSPSAGFTEAFF
CDR3 DNA: TGTGCCAGCAGCCCAAGTGCAGGGTTCACTGAAGCTTTCTTT

J gene: TRBJ2-7
clone size: few
D gene: TRBD2
V gene: TRBV7-2
CDR3 protein: CASSSSGSSSYEQYF
CDR3 DNA: TGTGCCAGCAGCTCTAGCGGGTCTAGCTCCTACGAGCAGTACTTC

J gene: TRBJ2-1
clone size: .
D gene: .
V gene: TRBV27
CDR3 protein: CASSQGRNEQFF
CDR3 DNA: TGTGCCAGCTCCCAAGGGCGCAATGAGCAGTTCTTC

J gene: TRBJ2-3
clone size: .
D gene: .
V gene: TRBV5-4
CDR3 protein: CASSLVTPAGADTQYF
CDR3 DNA: TGTGCCAGCAGCTTGGTAACCCCCGCTGGCGCAGATACGCAGTATTTT

J gene: TRBJ1-1
clone size: few
D gene: .
V gene: TRBV29-1
CDR3 protein: CSGTGTPRGNTEAFF
CDR3 DNA: TGCAGCGGCACCGGTACGCCAAGGGGGAACACTGAAGCTTTCTTT

J gene: TRBJ1-3
clone size: few
D gene: .
V gene: TRBV27
CDR3 protein: CASSSLDSGNTIYF
CDR3 DNA: TGTGCCAGCAGTTCCTTAGACTCTGGAAACACCATATATTTT

J gene: TRBJ2-2
clone size: many
D gene: .
V gene: TRBV19
CDR3 protein: CASSPSSGAGELFF
CDR3 DNA: TGTGCCAGTAGTCCCTCGAGTGGGGCCGGGGAGCTGTTTTTT

J gene: TRBJ2-3
clone size: .
D gene: .
V gene: TRBV29-1
CDR3 protein: CSVTNGDTQYF
CDR3 DNA: TGCAGCGTAACCAATGGAGATACGCAGTATTTT

J gene: TRBJ2-1
clone size: .
D gene: .
V gene: TRBV25-1
CDR3 protein: CASRVGAGEQFF
CDR3 DNA: TGTGCCAGCAGAGTGGGGGCAGGTGAGCAGTTCTTC

J gene: TRBJ1-2
clone size: .
D gene: TRBD1
V gene: TRBV20-1
CDR3 protein: CSARVLGQGKNYGYTF
CDR3 DNA: TGCAGTGCTAGAGTATTGGGACAGGGTAAAAACTATGGCTACACCTTC

J gene: TRBJ1-4
clone size: many
D gene: .
V gene: TRBV7-8
CDR3 protein: CASSSDGSTNEKLFF
CDR3 DNA: TGTGCCAGCAGCTCAGACGGATCAACTAATGAAAAACTGTTTTTT

J gene: TRBJ2-3
clone size: .
D gene: TRBD2
V gene: TRBV12-3/TRBV12-4
CDR3 protein: CASSFSGGPTDTQYF
CDR3 DNA: TGTGCCAGCAGTTTTTCGGGGGGTCCCACAGATACGCAGTATTTT

J gene: TRBJ1-1
clone size: .
D gene: TRBD1
V gene: TRBV27
CDR3 protein: CASSLTGGDTEAFF
CDR3 DNA: TGTGCCAGCAGCTTGACAGGGGGTGACACTGAAGCTTTCTTT

J gene: TRBJ1-1
clone size: many
D gene: .
V gene: TRBV4-1
CDR3 protein: CASSQVIGNTEAFF
CDR3 DNA: TGCGCCAGCAGCCAAGTTATCGGTAACACTGAAGCTTTCTTT

J gene: TRBJ2-3
clone size: few
D gene: .
V gene: TRBV6-1
CDR3 protein: CAVREPLASHF
CDR3 DNA: TGTGCCGTAAGGGAGCCCCTAGCCTCCCATTTT

J gene: TRBJ2-1
clone size: .
D gene: .
V gene: TRBV10-3
CDR3 protein: CAISVASEVGNEQFF
CDR3 DNA: TGTGCCATCAGTGTGGCTAGCGAGGTCGGGAATGAGCAGTTCTTC

J gene: TRBJ2-7
clone size: .
D gene: .
V gene: TRBV7-9
CDR3 protein: CASSLPSSYEQYF
CDR3 DNA: TGTGCCAGCAGCTTACCCAGCTCCTACGAGCAGTACTTC

J gene: TRBJ2-1
clone size: .
D gene: .
V gene: TRBV27
CDR3 protein: CASSSTYSSYNEQFF
CDR3 DNA: TGTGCCAGCAGTTCAACCTACAGCTCCTACAATGAGCAGTTCTTC

J gene: TRBJ2-7
clone size: .
D gene: .
V gene: TRBV2
CDR3 protein: CASRDNYEQYF
CDR3 DNA: TGTGCCAGCAGGGACAACTACGAGCAGTACTTC

J gene: TRBJ1-2
clone size: .
D gene: TRBD1
V gene: TRBV19
CDR3 protein: CASSRTGDYGYTF
CDR3 DNA: TGTGCCAGTAGTCGGACAGGGGACTATGGCTACACCTTC

J gene: TRBJ2-1
clone size: few
D gene: TRBD2
V gene: TRBV27
CDR3 protein: CASSLTTSGAYNEQFF
CDR3 DNA: TGTGCCAGCAGTTTAACAACTAGCGGGGCCTACAATGAGCAGTTCTTC

J gene: TRBJ2-7
clone size: .
D gene: .
V gene: TRBV28
CDR3 protein: CATFQAGGYYEQYF
CDR3 DNA: TGTGCCACCTTTCAGGCAGGGGGGTACTACGAGCAGTACTTC

J gene: TRBJ1-2
clone size: .
D gene: .
V gene: TRBV29-1
CDR3 protein: CSVGRGVRYGYTF
CDR3 DNA: TGCAGCGTTGGCCGTGGGGTGCGCTATGGCTACACCTTC

J gene: TRBJ1-1
clone size: many
D gene: .
V gene: TRBV7-9
CDR3 protein: CASSILADTEAFF
CDR3 DNA: TGTGCCAGCAGCATCTTGGCGGACACTGAAGCTTTCTTT

J gene: TRBJ2-7
clone size: .
D gene: .
V gene: TRBV12-3/TRBV12-4
CDR3 protein: CASSPGLQAYEQYF
CDR3 DNA: TGTGCCAGCAGTCCGGGACTCCAAGCGTACGAGCAGTACTTC

J gene: TRBJ2-7
clone size: many
D gene: .
V gene: TRBV25-1
CDR3 protein: CASSEWGSAAEEQYF
CDR3 DNA: TGTGCCAGCAGTGAATGGGGGTCGGCTGCAGAAGAGCAGTACTTC

J gene: TRBJ1-3
clone size: many
D gene: .
V gene: TRBV12-3/TRBV12-4
CDR3 protein: CASSGQSSGNTIYF
CDR3 DNA: TGTGCCAGCAGCGGACAGTCCTCTGGAAACACCATATATTTT

J gene: TRBJ1-2
clone size: .
D gene: .
V gene: TRBV7-9
CDR3 protein: CASSTSGTNYGYTF
CDR3 DNA: TGTGCCAGCAGCACTAGCGGGACTAACTATGGCTACACCTTC

J gene: TRBJ2-3
clone size: .
D gene: .
V gene: TRBV20-1
CDR3 protein: CSAWAGMGTDTQYF
CDR3 DNA: TGCAGTGCATGGGCGGGGATGGGCACAGATACGCAGTATTTT

J gene: TRBJ2-7
clone size: .
D gene: TRBD1
V gene: TRBV4-1
CDR3 protein: CASSQAPGQGHEQYF
CDR3 DNA: TGCGCCAGCAGCCAAGCCCCGGGACAGGGCCACGAGCAGTACTTC

J gene: TRBJ2-2
clone size: few
D gene: TRBD2
V gene: TRBV7-9
CDR3 protein: CASSFTAGGLNTGELFF
CDR3 DNA: TGTGCCAGCAGCTTTACAGCGGGGGGGCTAAACACCGGGGAGCTGTTTTTT

J gene: TRBJ1-1
clone size: .
D gene: TRBD1
V gene: TRBV30
CDR3 protein: CAWSVWTGGSTEAFF
CDR3 DNA: TGTGCCTGGAGTGTATGGACAGGGGGTAGTACTGAAGCTTTCTTT

J gene: TRBJ2-1
clone size: few
D gene: .
V gene: TRBV6-1
CDR3 protein: CASSSGTSAFF
CDR3 DNA: TGTGCCAGCAGTTCTGGGACTTCGGCATTCTTC

J gene: TRBJ1-1
clone size: .
D gene: .
V gene: TRBV29-1
CDR3 protein: CSVEFDVEAFF
CDR3 DNA: TGCAGCGTAGAATTTGATGTTGAAGCTTTCTTT

J gene: TRBJ1-3
clone size: .
D gene: TRBD1
V gene: TRBV5-1
CDR3 protein: CASSLAGTVTIYF
CDR3 DNA: TGCGCCAGCAGCTTGGCCGGGACAGTCACCATATATTTT

J gene: TRBJ2-7
clone size: once
D gene: .
V gene: TRBV10-3
CDR3 protein: CAISEWGGHHF
CDR3 DNA: TGTGCCATCAGTGAGTGGGGGGGCCATCACTTC

J gene: TRBJ1-5
clone size: .
D gene: .
V gene: TRBV7-2
CDR3 protein: CASSPWSSPNQPQHF
CDR3 DNA: TGTGCCAGCAGCCCCTGGTCCAGCCCCAATCAGCCCCAGCATTTT

J gene: TRBJ2-3
clone size: .
D gene: .
V gene: TRBV6-5
CDR3 protein: CASSSGGMSSDTQYF
CDR3 DNA: TGTGCCAGCAGTTCTGGGGGGATGAGCTCAGATACGCAGTATTTT

J gene: TRBJ2-5
clone size: few
D gene: .
V gene: TRBV12-3/TRBV12-4
CDR3 protein: CASSLRGNIETQYF
CDR3 DNA: TGTGCCAGCAGTTTAAGGGGTAACATAGAGACCCAGTACTTC

J gene: TRBJ2-7
clone size: .
D gene: .
V gene: TRBV10-3
CDR3 protein: CATRWEGHGSYEQYF
CDR3 DNA: TGTGCCACTCGGTGGGAGGGACACGGCTCCTACGAGCAGTACTTC

J gene: TRBJ2-5
clone size: few
D gene: TRBD1
V gene: TRBV7-9
CDR3 protein: CASSFEGAGETQYF
CDR3 DNA: TGTGCCAGCAGCTTCGAGGGGGCCGGAGAGACCCAGTACTTC

J gene: TRBJ1-1
clone size: few
D gene: .
V gene: TRBV5-4
CDR3 protein: CASSAIEDGLTEAFF
CDR3 DNA: TGTGCCAGCAGCGCCATCGAGGATGGGTTGACTGAAGCTTTCTTT

J gene: TRBJ2-1
clone size: few
D gene: .
V gene: TRBV14
CDR3 protein: CASSGTAWDEQFF
CDR3 DNA: TGTGCCAGCAGCGGGACCGCCTGGGATGAGCAGTTCTTC

J gene: TRBJ2-3
clone size: .
D gene: .
V gene: TRBV20-1
CDR3 protein: CSGLGRSTDTQYF
CDR3 DNA: TGCAGTGGTCTGGGACGATCCACAGATACGCAGTATTTT

J gene: TRBJ2-5
clone size: few
D gene: .
V gene: TRBV7-9
CDR3 protein: CASSLISLQETQYF
CDR3 DNA: TGTGCCAGCAGCTTAATAAGCCTCCAAGAGACCCAGTACTTC

J gene: TRBJ1-4
clone size: .
D gene: TRBD1
V gene: TRBV7-9
CDR3 protein: CASSPGQGYEKLFF
CDR3 DNA: TGTGCCAGCAGCCCCGGACAGGGGTATGAAAAACTGTTTTTT

J gene: TRBJ1-2
clone size: .
D gene: TRBD1
V gene: TRBV27
CDR3 protein: CASSFGTGGTGYTF
CDR3 DNA: TGTGCCAGCAGTTTTGGGACAGGGGGGACGGGCTACACCTTC

J gene: TRBJ2-1
clone size: many
D gene: TRBD2
V gene: TRBV7-8
CDR3 protein: CASSFWTSGGVYNEQFF
CDR3 DNA: TGTGCCAGCAGCTTCTGGACTAGCGGGGGGGTATACAATGAGCAGTTCTTC

J gene: TRBJ1-4
clone size: once
D gene: .
V gene: TRBV5-8
CDR3 protein: CASSLDRPNEKLFF
CDR3 DNA: TGTGCCAGCAGCTTGGATCGCCCTAATGAAAAACTGTTTTTT

J gene: TRBJ1-5
clone size: once
D gene: TRBD1
V gene: TRBV9
CDR3 protein: CASSAGQGGQPQHF
CDR3 DNA: TGTGCCAGCAGCGCGGGACAGGGGGGGCAGCCCCAGCATTTT

J gene: TRBJ1-2
clone size: few
D gene: .
V gene: TRBV5-4
CDR3 protein: CASSLWGGNYGYTF
CDR3 DNA: TGTGCCAGCAGCTTGTGGGGAGGTAACTATGGCTACACCTTC

J gene: TRBJ1-3
clone size: few
D gene: .
V gene: TRBV28
CDR3 protein: CASSPNPQGYGNTIYF
CDR3 DNA: TGTGCCAGCAGTCCAAACCCGCAGGGGTACGGAAACACCATATATTTT

J gene: TRBJ2-4
clone size: many
D gene: TRBD1
V gene: TRBV20-1
CDR3 protein: CSAHRQGPQHIQYF
CDR3 DNA: TGCAGTGCACATCGACAGGGTCCGCAGCACATTCAGTACTTC

J gene: TRBJ2-1
clone size: few
D gene: TRBD2
V gene: TRBV12-3/TRBV12-4
CDR3 protein: CASSSLTSGTSSYNEQFF
CDR3 DNA: TGTGCCAGCAGTTCCTTGACTAGCGGTACAAGCTCCTACAATGAGCAGTTCTTC

J gene: TRBJ2-1
clone size: many
D gene: .
V gene: TRBV20-1
CDR3 protein: CSAKADEQFF
CDR3 DNA: TGCAGTGCTAAGGCCGATGAGCAGTTCTTC

J gene: TRBJ2-7
clone size: .
D gene: TRBD1
V gene: TRBV2
CDR3 protein: CASRYRDRSFDEQYF
CDR3 DNA: TGTGCCAGCAGATACCGGGACAGGTCGTTTGACGAGCAGTACTTC

J gene: TRBJ2-4
clone size: .
D gene: TRBD2
V gene: TRBV7-9
CDR3 protein: CASSYQVGGRLDTKNIQYF
CDR3 DNA: TGTGCCAGCAGCTACCAAGTGGGAGGGAGGTTGGACACAAAAAACATTCAGTACTTC

J gene: TRBJ1-2
clone size: .
D gene: TRBD1
V gene: TRBV19
CDR3 protein: CASTWAGTGVYGYTF
CDR3 DNA: TGTGCCAGTACTTGGGCCGGGACAGGAGTCTATGGCTACACCTTC

J gene: TRBJ1-5
clone size: many
D gene: .
V gene: TRBV6-1
CDR3 protein: CASSSGTNQPQHF
CDR3 DNA: TGTGCCAGCAGCTCGGGGACTAATCAGCCCCAGCATTTT